This T cell receptor beta chain stems from a study of OX40 agonist ivuxolimab in advanced cancers. Whole-study context: Ivuxolimab is an agonistic anti-OX40 (CD134) antibody, and patients were treated with it. Points from the study as a whole: Doses of 0.1 to 3.0 mg/kg were accompanied by clonal expansion of CD4+ and CD8+ blood T cells by week 6.

Generated by immunoSEQ multiplex PCR, the TCRdb table keeps only in-frame clones and is missing some. This sample has 45,000 to 65,000 clones, with approximately 75% found just once. The junction had 5 bases not matched to a gene; V was cut back by 1 base and J by 1 base. In germline, CDR1 is MNHNS, CDR2 SASEGT. The CDR3 length is 16 residues. The study sampled blood at baseline, cycle 4 day 1, and cycle 7 day 1. Worth noting for this clone: Its matching antigen is unknown.

Specimen: CD4+ or CD8+ T cells sorted from blood, collected in a trial of the OX40 agonist ivuxolimab. The rearrangement links TRBV6-1 to TRBJ2-5, with 8 bases identical to TRBD1. This sequence originates from an adult with an advanced solid tumor such as melanoma, head and neck, liver or kidney cancer. This CDR3 is CASSEDRGCGQETQYF. The DNA for the CDR3 is TGTGCCAGCAGTGAAGACAGGGGGTGTGGCCAAGAGACCCAGTACTTC.